The 29 T cell receptor beta chains listed next were all sequenced from one sample in a study of T cell repertoires in cytomegalovirus infection. TCRdb reprocessed the reads via MiXCR and lists one record per CDR3 protein. The sample lists under 200,000 distinct CDR3 sequences; roughly 9.8% were seen once. Sequencing was done on a sample of PBMCs. The receptors come from a human donor in good health (CMV status not recorded). Some clones in this sample may be carry-over from other donors' samples.

Only a few counts were recorded for this clonotype. This rearrangement joins TRBV7-2 to TRBJ2-2; 14 bases match TRBD2. With 4 bases clipped from V and 5 bases from J, the junction kept 3 bases outside the gene matches. In germline, CDR1 is SGHTA, CDR2 FQGNSA. The length of the CDR3 is 16 residues. CDR3 amino acids: CASSSGLAGVTGELFF. In nucleotides, the CDR3 is TGTGCCAGCAGCTCGGGACTAGCGGGAGTTACCGGGGAGCTGTTTTTT.

The chain employs TRBV2 and TRBJ1-6; perhaps TRBD1 as D (5 bases). Between the trimmed V and J ends, which lost 3 bases and 7 bases, there was a span of 10 bases. The length of the CDR3 is 14 residues. The germline V gene encodes CDR1 SNHLY and CDR2 FYNNEI. DNA of the CDR3: TGTGCCAGCAGTGAGTCGGGACCAAATTCACCCCTCCACTTT. Amino acid sequence: CASSESGPNSPLHF.

This clonotype was detected ten times or more. J is TRBJ2-7 and V is TRBV7-3, with D perhaps matching TRBD1 (6 bases). From germline, CDR1 is SGHTA and CDR2 FQGTGA. The CDR3 runs to 13 residues. V lost 5 bases to trimming and J lost 6 bases, with 14 bases between them. This CDR3 is CASSAGQPGEQYF. The DNA for the CDR3 is TGTGCCAGCAGCGCAGGACAGCCTGGCGAGCAGTACTTC.

This clonotype was detected many times. This chain connects TRBV7-3 to TRBJ1-1; unclear D gene. V was trimmed by 5 bases and J by 2 bases, leaving 9 bases between them. CDR3 length: 13 amino acids. Per the germline V gene, CDR1 is SGHTA and CDR2 is FQGTGA. The CDR3 loop reads CASSPQFNTEAFF. In nucleotides, the CDR3 is TGTGCCAGCAGCCCCCAGTTTAACACTGAAGCTTTCTTT.

This clonotype was counted many times. This CDR3 is CASSLIKGGELFF. CDR3 nucleotides: TGTGCCAGCAGCTTAATTAAGGGCGGGGAGCTGTTTTTT. This chain links TRBV7-3 with TRBJ2-2; no clear D gene. Trimming removed 1 base from V and 7 bases from J, with 7 bases in between. Germline loops: CDR1 SGHTA, CDR2 FQGTGA. This CDR3 spans 13 amino acids.

This chain joins TRBV5-1 and TRBJ2-1; D might be TRBD1 (6 bases). Per the germline V gene, CDR1 is SGHRS and CDR2 is YFSETQ. The CDR3 has 12 amino acids. Deletions cut 3 bases from V and 8 bases from J, with 9 bases between. The CDR3 DNA reads as TGCGCCAGCAGCTCACAGGGTTATGAGCAGTTCTTC. This sequence encodes CASSSQGYEQFF.

The table lists this clonotype with many counts. The chain employs TRBV7-2 and TRBJ2-3, with D maybe TRBD2 (6 bases). The CDR3 contains 14 residues. Trimming removed 1 base at V and 3 bases at J, with 8 bases between. Per germline, CDR1 SGHTA and CDR2 FQGNSA. CDR3 region: CASSLGSGTDTQYF. Here the CDR3 DNA reads TGTGCCAGCAGCTTAGGAAGCGGGACAGATACGCAGTATTTT.

This clonotype was picked up many times. V is TRBV20-1 and J is TRBJ2-3, with D unclear. The CDR3 is 15 amino acids. V lost 4 bases and J lost 6, with 20 bases in between. Germline CDR1 is DFQATT and CDR2 is SNEGSKA (reference sequence). CDR3 nucleotides: TGCAGTGCTATTGACCGGTCGACTCGGGTGGATACGCAGTATTTT. Translation gives CSAIDRSTRVDTQYF.

The V and J genes are TRBV12-3 or TRBV12-4 and TRBJ1-1; a possible D gene is TRBD1 (6 bases). The V gene lost 6 bases and the J gene lost 4 bases, with 15 bases spanning the gap. This CDR3 contains 14 residues. The CDR3 region has the DNA TGTGCCAGCAGCCCCCCGGGGGCTGGCACTGAAGCTTTCTTT. It codes for CASSPPGAGTEAFF.

This clonotype has only a few counts. The rearrangement joins TRBV30 to TRBJ2-2, with TRBD1 identical over 7 bases. This CDR3 is built from 14 residues. CDR1 GTSNPN and CDR2 SVGIG come from the germline V gene (reference sequence). Germline trimming cut 6 bases from V and 7 bases from J; bases unmatched to any gene: 11. In DNA form, the CDR3 reads TGTGCCTGCCCCGGACAGGCGAGGGGCGGGGAGCTGTTTTTT. This encodes CACPGQARGGELFF.

In its sample, this clonotype was seen many times. The rearrangement uses TRBV7-2 and TRBJ1-3, with a possible D match to TRBD1 (6 bases). The CDR3 length is 14 residues. The ends were cut back, 5 bases at V and 2 bases at J, with 10 bases in the middle. Per the germline V gene, CDR1 is SGHTA and CDR2 is FQGNSA. This CDR3 reads CASSAGTTGNTIYF. The CDR3 DNA sequence: TGTGCCAGCAGCGCTGGGACAACTGGAAACACCATATATTTT.

There are many counts of this clonotype. The V gene is TRBV7-9, the J gene TRBJ2-2; TRBD1 agrees at 7 bases. The CDR3 consists of 16 residues. CDR1 and CDR2 from the germline V gene are SEHNR and FQNEAQ (reference sequence). Germline trimming cut 3 bases from V and 1 base from J; bases unmatched to any gene: 5. CDR3 sequence: CASSLGQRMNTGELFF. CDR3 in DNA: TGTGCCAGCAGCTTGGGACAGAGAATGAACACCGGGGAGCTGTTTTTT.

The sample holds a few counts of this clonotype. V and J are TRBV7-6 and TRBJ1-5; D is ambiguous. CDR1 and CDR2 from the germline V gene are SGHVS and FNYEAQ. This CDR3 region has 14 residues. Trimming took off 1 base at V and 10 bases at J, with 14 bases between the two ends. The CDR3 is CASSLVVVNKPQHF. DNA of the CDR3: TGTGCCAGCAGCTTAGTCGTAGTCAATAAACCCCAGCATTTT.

V is TRBV19 and J is TRBJ1-5; 10 bases are shared with TRBD1. J lost 6 bases, V lost 3 bases, and 5 bases had no gene match. The CDR3 is made up of 15 amino acids. Germline V lookup: CDR1 LNHDA, CDR2 SQIVND (reference sequence). Here the CDR3 DNA reads TGTGCCAGTAGTATGCTAGGACAGGGGGGTCAGCCCCAGCATTTT. This gives the protein CASSMLGQGGQPQHF.

This clonotype was counted many times. The chain carries TRBV7-2 and TRBJ2-1; perhaps D is TRBD1 or TRBD2 (5 bases each). CDR3 size: 15 residues. Trimming pared 5 bases from V and 2 bases from J, leaving 13 bases between. Germline lookup yields CDR1 SGHTA and CDR2 FQGNSA. The CDR3 here is CASSRPRGAYNEQFF. The CDR3 region has the DNA TGTGCCAGCAGCCGGCCCCGAGGGGCCTACAATGAGCAGTTCTTC.

The V call is TRBV6-4, the J call TRBJ2-1, with 13 nucleotides matching TRBD2. This CDR3 spans 16 amino acids. The V segment lost 5 bases and the J segment 2 bases; nucleotides outside the gene matches: 3. Germline V gene data show CDR1 as MRHNA and CDR2 as SNTAGT. The CDR3 DNA is TGTGCCAGCAGTAAACTAGCGGGAGGGCCCTACAATGAGCAGTTCTTC. Translating it yields CASSKLAGGPYNEQFF.

There are many counts of this clonotype. The rearrangement joins TRBV7-2 to TRBJ1-1; D remains unclear. Germline V gene sequence: CDR1 SGHTA, CDR2 FQGNSA. The CDR3 has 15 amino acids. V was trimmed by 3 bases and J by 1 base, leaving 12 bases between them. This chain's CDR3 is CASSFTGSENTEAFF. The CDR3 DNA sequence: TGTGCCAGCAGCTTCACCGGGTCGGAGAACACTGAAGCTTTCTTT.

This chain uses TRBV7-8 with TRBJ2-5; TRBD1 matches 9 bases. The CDR3 sequence is 13 residues long. V lost 4 bases, J lost 7 bases, and 4 bases stayed unmatched. Germline CDR1 SGHVS, CDR2 FQNEAQ. CDR3 sequence reads: CASSSDRGGTQYF. The CDR3 DNA sequence: TGTGCCAGCAGCTCTGACAGGGGGGGGACCCAGTACTTC.

In its sample, this clonotype was seen a few times. The J gene is TRBJ2-2, the V gene TRBV7-3, with 11 bases fitting TRBD2. The CDR3 has 15 amino acids. The V gene end was trimmed by 5 bases and the J gene end by 8 bases; junction bases not matched to a gene: 7. In germline, CDR1 is SGHTA, CDR2 FQGTGA. CDR3 loop: CASSILAGASGELFF. CDR3 bases: TGTGCCAGCAGCATACTAGCGGGAGCATCGGGGGAGCTGTTTTTT.

This clonotype was detected ten times or more. The chain's CDR3 is CASSYFGQSNQPQHF. In DNA form, the CDR3 reads TGTGCCAGCAGTTACTTCGGACAGAGCAATCAGCCCCAGCATTTT. The chain has TRBV6-2 or TRBV6-3 and TRBJ1-5, with a possible D match to TRBD1 (6 bases). Germline loops: CDR1 MNHEY, CDR2 SVGEGT. Trimming took 1 base from V and 1 from J, leaving 8 bases between them. This CDR3 contains 15 residues.

The chain joins TRBV9 to TRBJ1-3, with a weak D call TRBD1 (5 bases). Germline lookup yields CDR1 SGDLS and CDR2 YYNGEE. Trimming left V 4 bases short and J 3 bases short, with 11 bases between. The CDR3 contains 14 residues. CDR3 coding DNA: TGTGCCAGCAGCCAGGGAATCGGTGGAAACACCATATATTTT. This translates into CASSQGIGGNTIYF.

This clonotype has just a few counts. V usage is TRBV11-2 and J usage is TRBJ2-1, with D possibly being TRBD2 (6 bases). Trimming pared 4 bases from V and 1 base from J, leaving 17 bases between. The CDR3 runs 17 residues. Looked up from germline, CDR1 is SGHAT and CDR2 is FQNNGV. The CDR3 sequence is CASSSVWRGTSYNEQFF. The CDR3 nucleotides are TGTGCCAGCAGCTCCGTTTGGCGCGGGACTTCCTACAATGAGCAGTTCTTC.

This clonotype was counted between two and nine times. V and J are TRBV2 and TRBJ1-2, with D tentatively TRBD1 (5 bases). V was pared by 11 bases and J by 0 bases, with 16 bases between. This CDR3 contains 14 residues. Germline V CDR1 and CDR2: SNHLY, FYNNEI. This CDR3 reads CAGGWDETNYGYTF. CDR3 nucleotides: TGTGCCGGAGGCTGGGACGAAACTAACTATGGCTACACCTTC. The entire variable domain, with the rest obtained from reference TRBV2 and TRBJ1-2, is as follows: EPEVTQTPSHQVTQMGQEVILRCVPISNHLYFYWYRQILGQKVEFLVSFYNNEISEKSEIFDDQFSVERPDGSNFTLKIRSTKLEDSAMYFCAGGWDETNYGYTFGSGTRLTVV.

In its sample, this clonotype was seen a few times. This chain links TRBV10-3 with TRBJ2-3; the match to TRBD2 covers 7 bases. In germline, CDR1 is ENHRY, CDR2 SYGVKD. This CDR3 has 14 amino acids. Losses at the gene ends were 6 bases for V and 3 bases for J; bases not matched to a gene: 6. The CDR3 loop reads CAIRAGEGTDTQYF. The CDR3, as DNA: TGTGCCATCAGGGCGGGAGAAGGGACAGATACGCAGTATTTT.

This clonotype appeared many times. This rearrangement joins TRBV7-2 to TRBJ1-5; D not resolved. CDR3 size: 14 residues. The V end was cut by 2 bases, the J end by 3 bases, with 8 bases between. Per the germline V gene, CDR1 is SGHTA and CDR2 is FQGNSA. The CDR3 DNA reads TGTGCCAGCAGCTTATTTGGTTTCAATCAGCCCCAGCATTTT. It specifies CASSLFGFNQPQHF.

There are many counts of this clonotype. The chain has TRBV7-8 and TRBJ2-3; D remains unclear. The ends were cut back, 4 bases at V and 1 base at J, with 12 bases in the middle. Germline V gene sequence: CDR1 SGHVS, CDR2 FQNEAQ. This CDR3 contains 15 residues. The CDR3 DNA sequence: TGTGCCAGCAGCTACCAATTGATTGGCACAGATACGCAGTATTTT. Amino acid sequence: CASSYQLIGTDTQYF.

The rearrangement uses TRBV28 and TRBJ2-7, with D unresolved. V was pared by 3 bases and J by 1 base, with 13 bases between. The germline CDR1 and CDR2 sequences are MDHEN and SYDVKM. The CDR3 contains 15 residues. The CDR3 DNA reads TGTGCCAGCAGTTTTCGTGGCCGTCATTCCTACGAGCAGTACTTC. Amino acids: CASSFRGRHSYEQYF.

The chain uses TRBV28 and TRBJ2-1, with a tentative D call TRBD1 (5 bases). V was cut by 8 bases and J by 8 bases, with 16 bases left in between. Germline V gene sequence: CDR1 MDHEN, CDR2 SYDVKM. The CDR3 extends over 13 amino acids. The chain's CDR3 is CASHRSLGDEQFF. The DNA for the CDR3 is TGTGCCAGCCACAGGAGCCTAGGCGATGAGCAGTTCTTC.

This clonotype was seen a few times. The chain recombines TRBV29-1 with TRBJ2-3; maybe TRBD2 (6 bases). Germline lookup yields CDR1 SQVTM and CDR2 ANQGSEA. The CDR3 has 13 residues. The V and J ends lost 5 bases and 2 bases respectively, with 11 bases between them. The CDR3 reads CSVSGGYTDTQYF. CDR3 DNA: TGCAGCGTTTCTGGGGGGTACACAGATACGCAGTATTTT.